The 6 T cell receptor beta chains in this list originate from one sample, sequenced in a study of T-cell memory formation after mild COVID-19. TCRdb passed the 5' RACE reads through MiXCR, listing each CDR3 protein once. The sample yields about 110,000 distinct CDR3 sequences, around 12% seen once. Sequencing used PBMCs or a T cell subset sorted from them (not recorded which). These receptors were taken from an adult woman who had mild COVID-19 (a few samples of this study predate the infection). Cell type and time point are not known.

This clonotype was seen more than once but under ten times. The chain is built from TRBV19 and TRBJ2-6; no clear D. Trimming took off 1 base at V and 0 bases at J, with 4 bases between the two ends. The CDR3 contains 15 residues. Germline V gene sequence: CDR1 LNHDA, CDR2 SQIVND (reference sequence). The CDR3 protein is CASSIGHSGANVLTF. The CDR3 coding sequence is TGTGCCAGTAGTATAGGGCACTCTGGGGCCAACGTCCTGACTTTC.

V and J are TRBV30 and TRBJ2-7; the D gene is possibly TRBD1 (6 bases). V lost 5 bases and J 5 bases, leaving 16 bases between the germline ends. The CDR3 runs 13 residues. Germline V lookup: CDR1 GTSNPN, CDR2 SVGIG (reference sequence). CDR3 DNA: TGTGCCTGGGAAGACAGGACGGCGCACGAGCAGTACTTC. Protein: CAWEDRTAHEQYF.

This clonotype appeared a few times. The V and J genes are TRBV20-1 and TRBJ2-7; 7 nucleotides match TRBD2. This CDR3 spans 16 amino acids. The V gene end was trimmed by 5 bases and the J gene end by 2 bases; junction bases not matched to a gene: 15. Germline CDR1 and CDR2: DFQATT and SNEGSKA (reference sequence). CDR3 loop: CSAPKEGLAVTYEQYF. Written as DNA, the CDR3 is TGCAGTGCTCCGAAAGAGGGGCTAGCGGTAACCTACGAGCAGTACTTC.

This clonotype was observed a single time. The rearrangement uses TRBV10-3 and TRBJ2-1, with D tentatively TRBD2 (6 bases). CDR1 is ENHRY and CDR2 is SYGVKD in the germline V gene. V was trimmed by 3 bases and J by 8 bases, leaving 11 bases between them. The CDR3 spans 13 residues. The CDR3 coding sequence is TGTGCCATCAGTGACACTAGCTTGGATGAGCAGTTCTTC. Translated, it gives CAISDTSLDEQFF.

This clonotype was detected only a few times. This chain joins TRBV2 and TRBJ2-3; D is ambiguous. V lost 3 bases and J lost 0, with 13 bases in between. This CDR3 has 16 residues. CDR1 SNHLY and CDR2 FYNNEI come from the germline V gene. The CDR3 DNA reads as TGTGCCAGCAGTGACAACCACCTTCTAAGCACAGATACGCAGTATTTT. This codes for CASSDNHLLSTDTQYF.

The sample holds many counts of this clonotype. The rearrangement uses TRBV7-2 and TRBJ2-4; TRBD2 aligns across 12 bases. Germline CDR1 SGHTA, CDR2 FQGNSA. This CDR3 is 19 amino acids long. V trimming: 4 bases; J trimming: 1 base; junction bases outside the gene matches: 11. The CDR3 here is CASSSHLAGGGPAKNIQYF. DNA of the CDR3: TGTGCCAGCAGCTCGCATCTAGCGGGAGGGGGTCCGGCCAAAAACATTCAGTACTTC.